This T cell receptor beta chain was sequenced during a study of shared clonotypes between healthy human individuals (TCRdb year 2020). Background for the entire study: A few men and two women, aged 18 to 49 years, made up the cohort. Leukapheresis yielded between about 0.94 and 8.9 billion PBMCs per donor. To estimate repertoire size and how much clonotype sharing occurs between individuals, the study deeply sequenced the blood TCR repertoires of several healthy adults. Per donor, three plates each were used for CD4 naive and CD4 memory, two for CD8 naive, and one for CD8 memory. To increase sequencing depth and limit assay-specific biases, different laboratories used diverse techniques to prepare libraries and sequence TCR repertoires.

The paper as a whole reports these results and caveats: Pairwise subsampling led to the expectation that sequencing depth would affect the degree of clonotype sharing among donors. Because the study included only a small number of donors, the genetic and exposure-history diversity represented was limited. Clonotypes shared by all four sorted-subset donors showed higher generation probabilities than non-shared clonotypes. Estimated clonotype richness was generally larger for naive than for memory subsets. Across a few donors, around 5% of naive CD4, approximately 3.6% of naive CD8, under 2.5% of memory CD4, and approximately 0.4% of memory CD8 clonotypes were shared. Incomplete sequencing was indicated by rarefaction of sorted-subset datasets, despite the large sequencing depth. Sampling was restricted to blood, and TCR repertoires in tissue are likely to differ from TCR repertoires in blood.

Using the deep immunoSEQ assay, multiplex PCR amplified TCR CDR3 regions from genomic DNA. Extracted genomic DNA from each cell subset was distributed evenly across all wells of several immunoSEQ 96-well plates, and each plate was treated as a replicate. Each replicate PCR for sorted subsets received approximately 220 ng genomic DNA, equal to tens of thousands of T cell genomes. Purified libraries were measured with a Qubit 3.0 fluorometer, size-checked on a Bioanalyzer 2100, and measured again with the KAPA Library Quantification kit. Every immunoSEQ 96-well plate was sequenced on a separate single-read 150-cycle Illumina NextSeq 550 flow cell. From the authors' description of their analysis: Because the immunoSEQ output held only junctional sequences and lacked quality scores, the filtering could not match the filtering applied to full-length reads. To assign V/J genes and CDR3, sequences were annotated against IMGT germline references using PyIR, a Python wrapper for IgBLAST v1.9. Any read was removed if the V/J assignment was weak (E-value above 1e-6), the CDR3 was missing, or the read contained stop codons, out-of-frame junctions, or ambiguous translated residues. V3J clonotypes were defined as sequences sharing the same inferred V gene, J gene, and CDR3 amino acid sequence. The percentage overlap between two repertoires was calculated by dividing the number of shared unique clonotypes by the size of the smaller repertoire. Three approaches were used to assess repertoire richness: RTK rarefaction, the Chao1 estimator, and Recon v2.1 estimates of unobserved clonotypes. Generation probabilities for all TCRbeta clonotypes obtained by the gDNA method from a handful of donors were computed using OLGA. In TCRdb, the immuneACCESS table is reduced to in-frame sequences with V and J assigned. These tables do not hold every clone; where another copy was compared, an unresolved V gene accounts for under half, and the others remain unexplained. V, J and clone size are taken as reported in that table, and D and trimming were inferred from the DNA itself. The sample includes more than 2,000,000 clones, with just over 90% observed a single time. Jointly, the top ten make up about 0.39% of the sample.

On this clone: Its target antigen remains unknown. Per-nucleotide qualities are absent, and no much larger clonotype sits a single base away.

Healthy HIV-negative adults with no recently reported acute infections or vaccinations were included as donors. All donors were Caucasian adults living in Nashville, Tennessee, USA. Magnetic negative selection was used to enrich CD4+ T cells, after which naive cells were positively selected on CD45RA and the negative fraction became the memory subset. Blood was collected by leukapheresis, and PBMCs were isolated by Ficoll-Histopaque density gradient centrifugation and then cryopreserved in liquid nitrogen vapor phase. Analytical flow cytometry was used to check the purity and quantity of each magnetically sorted T cell population. Genomic DNA was isolated from each sorted fraction and quantified by UV absorbance on a Nanodrop 2000c. V lost 5 bases and J lost 7 bases, and the count of bases not matched to a germline gene is 8. Counted from cysteine to phenylalanine, this CDR3 has 13 amino acids. Here the CDR3 DNA is all that survives: 39 bases in frame from base 1. The germline V gene sets CDR1 to SGHAT and CDR2 to FQNNGV.

The V and J segments used are TRBV11-2 and TRBJ2-7, and 7 bases in between align with TRBD2. The sequence was collected from a man younger than 35 in good health. Some clones in this sample may be carry-over from other donors' samples. Sequencing was carried out using naive CD4+ T cells from PBMCs. The cell subset or site label here, explained by the study, means: CD45RA+ positively selected. The sequenced DNA is TGTGCCAGCAGCCCAAGGAACGGGGGGGAGCAGTACTTC. Translated, it reads CASSPRNGGEQYF.